Here is one T cell receptor beta chain with its context. The sample comes from a study of cytomegalovirus exposure and HLA in healthy donors. The PCR ran on 60 Vbeta and 13 Jbeta primers. Data came from immunoSEQ multiplex PCR; TCRdb stores just in-frame clones and leaves some out. The sample has 170,000 or so clones; 75% to 85% are singletons. Germline CDR1 reads GTSNPN; CDR2 reads SVGIG (reference sequence). There are 13 residues in the CDR3. The trim removed 1 base at V and 6 bases at J, leaving 4 bases unmatched. The source material was PBMCs. This rearrangement joins TRBV30 to TRBJ2-3; the match to TRBD1 covers 7 bases. The TCR comes from a woman in her fifties or sixties in good health and CMV-seropositive. CDR3 DNA sequence: TGTGCCTGGAGTGAGGGGGCTTTCGATACGCAGTATTTT. As protein: CAWSEGAFDTQYF.